Following are 29 T cell receptor beta chains from one sample sequenced in a study of blood T cell repertoires in COVID-19. Data came from immunoSEQ multiplex PCR; TCRdb stores just in-frame clones and leaves some out. Counted here are about 230,000 clones, approximately 90% occurring once; the ten biggest clones make up roughly 16%. Input material: PBMCs or T cells enriched from blood (not recorded which). The receptors come from a man aged 18-30 years who had recovered from COVID-19.

This clone was seen a handful of times. This sequence joins TRBV2 and TRBJ1-2; unclear D gene. V lost 7 bases and J lost 4, with 16 bases in between. Germline CDR1 is SNHLY and CDR2 is FYNNEI. This CDR3 has 14 amino acids. CDR3 in amino acids: CASKLAPSFYGYTF. CDR3 in DNA: TGTGCCAGCAAGTTAGCCCCGTCGTTCTATGGCTACACCTTC.

This clone was found once. This chain uses TRBV7-8 with TRBJ1-5, with D possibly TRBD1 on 6 matching bases. V was shortened by 5 bases and J by 5 bases, with 16 bases between the two germline ends. The CDR3 consists of 15 residues. Germline CDR1 reads SGHVS; CDR2 reads FQNEAQ. CDR3 protein: CASSPQTGFDQPQHF. The CDR3 nucleotides read TGTGCCAGCAGCCCCCAGACAGGTTTCGATCAGCCCCAGCATTTT.

The chain employs TRBV2 and TRBJ1-2, with a weak D call TRBD1 (5 bases). The V end was cut by 6 bases, the J end by 2 bases, with 13 bases between. The CDR3 is made up of 14 amino acids. Per the germline V gene, CDR1 is SNHLY and CDR2 is FYNNEI. CDR3: CASRGLKGNYGYTF. CDR3 DNA sequence: TGTGCCAGCAGGGGACTGAAAGGGAACTATGGCTACACCTTC. Full variable domain (outside the CDR3, taken from reference TRBV2 and TRBJ1-2): EPEVTQTPSHQVTQMGQEVILRCVPISNHLYFYWYRQILGQKVEFLVSFYNNEISEKSEIFDDQFSVERPDGSNFTLKIRSTKLEDSAMYFCASRGLKGNYGYTFGSGTRLTVV.

Remarks on this clone: The sample contains more than one DNA sequence encoding this CDR3. The rearrangement uses TRBV18 and TRBJ1-1; TRBD1 is a possible D gene (6 bases). The CDR3 covers 14 residues. V was trimmed by 3 bases and J by 1 base, leaving 9 bases between them. Germline loops: CDR1 KGHSH, CDR2 LQKENI. Written as DNA, the CDR3 is TGTGCCAGCTCACCCGGACAGTCGAACACTGAAGCTTTCTTT. Its translation: CASSPGQSNTEAFF.

V usage is TRBV6-2 or TRBV6-3 and J usage is TRBJ2-7; weak D call: TRBD1 (5 bases). The length of the CDR3 is 14 residues. V lost 3 bases to trimming and J lost 4 bases, with 13 bases between them. Germline V lookup: CDR1 MNHEY, CDR2 SVGEGT. CDR3 nucleotides: TGTGCCAGCAGTTATAGGGGATCTGGATACGAGCAGTACTTC. Amino acids: CASSYRGSGYEQYF.

The chain uses TRBV19 and TRBJ1-2; the match to TRBD1 covers 11 bases. With 4 bases clipped from V and 7 bases from J, the junction kept 5 bases outside the gene matches. In germline, CDR1 is LNHDA, CDR2 SQIVND (reference sequence). The CDR3 has 14 residues. The CDR3 spells CASSSWTGGIGYTF. The CDR3 DNA reads TGTGCCAGTAGTAGTTGGACAGGGGGCATTGGCTACACCTTC.

This rearrangement joins TRBV19 to TRBJ1-1; a possible D gene is TRBD1 (6 bases). V was clipped by 2 bases and J by 6 bases, with 13 bases between them. CDR1 and CDR2 from the germline V gene are LNHDA and SQIVND (reference sequence). The CDR3 covers 14 residues. CDR3 region: CASSISQGIAEAFF. The CDR3 bases are TGTGCCAGTAGTATATCCCAGGGGATCGCTGAAGCTTTCTTT.

The V gene is TRBV3-1 (or the pseudogene TRBV3-2), the J gene TRBJ1-2; D is undetermined. Germline CDR1 is LGHDT and CDR2 is YNNKEL (reference sequence). V was cut by 0 bases and J by 8 bases, with 10 bases left in between. This CDR3 comprises 13 residues. Here the CDR3 DNA reads TGTGCCAGCAGCCAAGAAGGCCCTAGAGGCTACACCTTC. Residues: CASSQEGPRGYTF.

The rearrangement joins TRBV10-3 to TRBJ2-7; TRBD2 might be the D (6 bases). CDR1 is ENHRY and CDR2 is SYGVKD in the germline V gene. The CDR3 is made up of 13 amino acids. Deletions cut 8 bases from V and 1 base from J, with 12 bases between. CDR3 bases: TGTGCCATCCGGGTTGGAGGGTCCTACGAGCAGTACTTC. This sequence encodes CAIRVGGSYEQYF.

The chain links TRBV6-5 to TRBJ2-3; the match to TRBD2 covers 12 bases. Trimming took 6 bases from V and 5 from J; bases not matched to a gene: 0. CDR1 and CDR2 (germline): MNHEY, SVGAGI. The CDR3 totals 13 residues. This chain's CDR3 is CASRGLAGDTQYF. CDR3 DNA: TGTGCCAGCAGGGGACTAGCGGGAGATACGCAGTATTTT.

This clone has only one observation. The chain links TRBV12-5 to TRBJ2-5; D unresolved. V shed 5 bases and J shed 4 bases, with 5 bases lying between them. This CDR3 comprises 11 residues. From germline, CDR1 is LGHNT and CDR2 FRNRAP. The CDR3 sequence is CASGLSETQYF. For the CDR3, the DNA is TGTGCTAGTGGTCTGTCAGAGACCCAGTACTTC.

V usage is TRBV7-2 and J usage is TRBJ2-5; 11 bases are shared with TRBD2. The V segment lost 4 bases and the J segment 4 bases; nucleotides outside the gene matches: 14. The CDR3 loop spans 18 amino acids. CDR1 and CDR2 (germline): SGHTA, FQGNSA. The CDR3 loop is CASSSPPGSGGARETQYF. The DNA for the CDR3 is TGTGCCAGCAGCTCACCACCGGGTAGCGGGGGGGCACGAGAGACCCAGTACTTC.

The chain employs TRBV11-2 and TRBJ1-1, with D tentatively TRBD1 (5 bases). V was cut by 5 bases and J by 4 bases, with 17 bases left in between. CDR1 is SGHAT and CDR2 is FQNNGV in the germline V gene. The CDR3 is 15 residues long. The CDR3 region is CASSQWDLGGTEAFF. The CDR3 coding sequence is TGTGCCAGCAGCCAGTGGGACCTGGGGGGCACTGAAGCTTTCTTT.

This sequence joins TRBV5-1 and TRBJ2-3; 7 positions match TRBD1. The CDR3 spans 15 residues. After removal of 5 bases from V and 1 base from J, the junction contained 7 bases not matched to a gene. Germline V gene lookup returns CDR1 SGHRS and CDR2 YFSETQ. The CDR3 DNA is TGCGCCAGCAGTACAAACAGGGGTGGCACAGATACGCAGTATTTT. Amino acid sequence: CASSTNRGGTDTQYF.

This sequence joins TRBV27 and TRBJ2-1, with 10 bases aligning to TRBD2. Trimming removed 6 bases from V and 7 bases from J; junction bases left unmatched: 9. The CDR3 length is 15 residues. Germline V gives CDR1 MNHEY, CDR2 SMNVEV (reference sequence). The CDR3 reads CASSKREGPWNEQFF. As DNA, the CDR3 is TGTGCCAGCAGCAAGCGGGAGGGCCCATGGAATGAGCAGTTCTTC.

In its sample, this clone was seen once. This chain connects TRBV5-1 to TRBJ2-1, with 8 nucleotides matching TRBD2. With V trimmed by 2 bases and J by 8 bases, 9 bases remained unmatched. CDR3 size: 15 residues. CDR1 SGHRS and CDR2 YFSETQ come from the germline V gene. This CDR3 is CASSFSGGPSDEQFF. CDR3 in DNA: TGCGCCAGCAGCTTTTCGGGAGGGCCCAGCGATGAGCAGTTCTTC.

V gene TRBV11-2 combines with J gene TRBJ1-2; TRBD1 agrees at 9 bases. Germline loops: CDR1 SGHAT, CDR2 FQNNGV. The CDR3 spans 14 residues. V lost 5 bases to trimming and J lost 7 bases; unmatched junction nucleotides: 8. CDR3 in amino acids: CASSLKQGAPGYTF. The CDR3 nucleotides read TGTGCCAGCAGCCTTAAACAGGGGGCGCCTGGCTACACCTTC.

The V gene is TRBV11-3, the J gene TRBJ1-6; D unresolved. V lost 5 bases, J lost 5 bases, and 10 bases lay in between. CDR1 is SGHNT and CDR2 is YENEEA in the germline V gene. The length of the CDR3 is 14 residues. The CDR3 coding sequence is TGTGCCAGCAGCCTACAGATTGATAATTCACCCCTCCACTTT. It specifies CASSLQIDNSPLHF. The full variable domain, in which reference TRBV11-3 and TRBJ1-6 provide the parts outside the CDR3, is EAGVVQSPRYKIIEKKQPVAFWCNPISGHNTLYWYLQNLGQGPELLIRYENEEAVDDSQLPKDRFSAERLKGVDSTLKIQPAELGDSAVYLCASSLQIDNSPLHFGNGTRLTVT.

This chain joins TRBV5-1 and TRBJ2-7; 10 bases fit TRBD2. V lost 2 bases and J lost 7; bases outside the gene matches: 9. CDR1 is SGHRS, CDR2 YFSETQ, per germline. The CDR3 sequence is 15 residues long. The CDR3, as DNA: TGCGCCAGCAGCTTCTCACTAGCGGGATCCGGAGAGCAGTACTTC. This codes for CASSFSLAGSGEQYF.

The V gene is TRBV6-1, the J gene TRBJ2-2, with 12 bases aligning to TRBD2. Trimming took 3 bases from V and 4 from J; bases not matched to a gene: 3. Germline V gene lookup returns CDR1 MNHNS and CDR2 SASEGT. This CDR3 is built from 16 residues. In DNA, the CDR3 is TGTGCCAGCAGTGATCTAGCGGGGGGGCGCACCGGGGAGCTGTTTTTT. It specifies CASSDLAGGRTGELFF.

J is TRBJ2-1 and V is TRBV9; D ambiguous. This CDR3 region has 17 residues. Trimming removed 0 bases from V and 0 bases from J, with 13 bases in between. From germline, CDR1 is SGDLS and CDR2 YYNGEE. The chain's CDR3 is CASSVAPGLSSYNEQFF. CDR3 in DNA: TGTGCCAGCAGCGTAGCCCCAGGTTTGAGCTCCTACAATGAGCAGTTCTTC.

The chain employs TRBV11-2 and TRBJ1-6, with 8 bases matching TRBD1. V was clipped by 1 base and J by 7 bases; unmatched bases: 3. The CDR3 contains 15 residues. Per the germline V gene, CDR1 is SGHAT and CDR2 is FQNNGV. The CDR3 here is CASSLVQGENSPLHF. As DNA, the CDR3 is TGTGCCAGCAGCTTAGTACAGGGGGAAAATTCACCCCTCCACTTT. The entire variable domain, with the rest obtained from reference TRBV11-2 and TRBJ1-6, is as follows: EAGVAQSPRYKIIEKRQSVAFWCNPISGHATLYWYQQILGQGPKLLIQFQNNGVVDDSQLPKDRFSAERLKGVDSTLKIQPAKLEDSAVYLCASSLVQGENSPLHFGNGTRLTVT.

The genes are TRBV29-1 and TRBJ2-3; 10 positions agree with TRBD1. The ends lost 4 bases at V and 3 bases at J; junction bases unmatched: 4. Germline V CDR1 and CDR2: SQVTM, ANQGSEA. This CDR3 has 14 residues. CDR3 sequence reads: CSVGGQGRTDTQYF. In DNA, the CDR3 is TGCAGCGTTGGGGGACAGGGGAGAACAGATACGCAGTATTTT.

The genes are TRBV3-1 (or the pseudogene TRBV3-2) and TRBJ2-7; TRBD1 might be the D (6 bases). Trimming pared 4 bases from V and 3 bases from J, leaving 22 bases between. Looked up from germline, CDR1 is LGHDT and CDR2 is YNNKEL (reference sequence). This CDR3 is 17 amino acids long. The CDR3 DNA reads TGTGCCAGCAGCCCGGCGCGGTCCGGACAGATATACTACGAGCAGTACTTC. Translation gives CASSPARSGQIYYEQYF.

The J gene is TRBJ1-1, the V gene TRBV12-3 or TRBV12-4; D remains unclear. Deletions cut 3 bases from V and 5 bases from J, with 7 bases between. The length of the CDR3 is 12 residues. CDR3 bases: TGTGCCAGCAGTTTTCTCCGGACTGAAGCTTTCTTT. It yields the protein CASSFLRTEAFF.

V gene TRBV19 combines with J gene TRBJ2-3, with D perhaps matching TRBD2 (5 bases). CDR1 and CDR2 from the germline V gene are LNHDA and SQIVND (reference sequence). V was shortened by 1 base and J by 7 bases, with 9 bases between the two germline ends. The CDR3 totals 13 residues. The chain's CDR3 is CASSIGPSYTQYF. CDR3 coding DNA: TGTGCCAGTAGTATAGGCCCTAGCTATACGCAGTATTTT.

The rearrangement uses TRBV19 and TRBJ1-2, with 8 bases matching TRBD1. Per germline, CDR1 LNHDA and CDR2 SQIVND (reference sequence). Unmatched junction bases numbered 8, after V lost 7 bases and J lost 4 bases. The CDR3 runs to 14 residues. CDR3 nucleotides: TGTGCCAGTAAGGAGACAGGGGCCTTCTATGGCTACACCTTC. This sequence encodes CASKETGAFYGYTF.

The CDR3: CASSEPGLYYEQYF. The CDR3 DNA follows: TGTGCCAGCAGTGAACCGGGACTATATTACGAGCAGTACTTC. The chain uses TRBV25-1 and TRBJ2-7, with 7 bases fitting TRBD2. The V gene's germline CDR1 is MGHDK and CDR2 SYGVNS. Losses at the gene ends were 2 bases for V and 4 bases for J; bases not matched to a gene: 5. CDR3 length: 14 amino acids.

The chain is built from TRBV25-1 and TRBJ2-3; 7 bases are a match to TRBD2. Germline-derived CDR1 and CDR2 are MGHDK and SYGVNS. The J segment lost 0 bases and the V segment lost 6 bases, leaving 9 bases of the junction unmatched. The CDR3 runs to 16 residues. DNA for the CDR3: TGTGCCAGCAGGGCTAGCGGTAAGGTTAGCACAGATACGCAGTATTTT. It encodes CASRASGKVSTDTQYF. Variable domain in full (rest from reference TRBV25-1 and TRBJ2-3): EADIYQTPRYLVIGTGKKITLECSQTMGHDKMYWYQQDPGMELHLIHYSYGVNSTEKGDLSSESTVSRIRTEHFPLTLESARPSHTSQYLCASRASGKVSTDTQYFGPGTRLTVL.